A selection of T cell receptor beta chains follows, all from one sample in a study of shared clonotypes between healthy human individuals. Profiling relied on immunoSEQ multiplex PCR, and the TCRdb table lists in-frame clones only, not all of them. Of about 1.1 million clones listed, approximately 80% were seen once; the top ten hold roughly 0.83%. Source material: memory CD4+ T cells from PBMCs. These receptors all come from a man aged 18 to 30 in good health. Some clones in this sample may be carry-over from other donors' samples. The CDR3 runs from the conserved cysteine through the conserved F or W. A D gene is named only where the DNA matches it firmly. Expanded clones get a size class; other rows say once, few or many, or leave the size out.

clone_size: NA; j_call: TRBJ1-3; d_call: TRBD1; v_call: TRBV30; cdr3_aa: CAWSSGQGNTIYF; cdr3_nt: TGTGCCTGGAGTTCGGGACAGGGAAACACCATATATTTT
clone_size: NA; j_call: TRBJ1-2; d_call: TRBD1; v_call: TRBV11-2; cdr3_aa: CASTLTGGSNYGYTF; cdr3_nt: TGTGCCAGCACCTTGACAGGGGGGTCAAACTATGGCTACACCTTC
clone_size: NA; j_call: TRBJ1-4; d_call: TRBD1; v_call: TRBV29-1; cdr3_aa: CSGGGVNEKLFF; cdr3_nt: TGCAGCGGAGGGGGCGTTAATGAAAAACTGTTTTTT
clone_size: few; j_call: TRBJ1-2; d_call: TRBD1; v_call: TRBV28; cdr3_aa: CASTGTGGNGYTF; cdr3_nt: TGTGCCAGCACCGGGACAGGGGGCAATGGCTACACCTTC
clone_size: NA; j_call: TRBJ2-7; d_call: TRBD1; v_call: TRBV2; cdr3_aa: CASSGNRDRGYEQYF; cdr3_nt: TGTGCCAGCAGTGGAAATCGGGACAGGGGCTACGAGCAGTACTTC
clone_size: few; j_call: TRBJ1-3; d_call: NA; v_call: TRBV30; cdr3_aa: CAWNFGGSGNTIYF; cdr3_nt: TGTGCCTGGAACTTCGGTGGCTCTGGAAACACCATATATTTT
clone_size: NA; j_call: TRBJ2-7; d_call: NA; v_call: TRBV6-1; cdr3_aa: CASSEARDSSYEQYF; cdr3_nt: TGTGCCAGCAGTGAAGCCCGGGACTCCTCCTACGAGCAGTACTTC
clone_size: NA; j_call: TRBJ2-5; d_call: NA; v_call: TRBV4-2; cdr3_aa: CASSQGVTVETQYF; cdr3_nt: TGTGCCAGCAGCCAAGGGGTTACGGTGGAGACCCAGTACTTC
clone_size: once; j_call: TRBJ2-2; d_call: NA; v_call: TRBV2; cdr3_aa: CASSEWGELFF; cdr3_nt: TGTGCCAGCAGTGAATGGGGGGAGCTGTTTTTT
clone_size: few; j_call: TRBJ1-2; d_call: NA; v_call: TRBV5-4; cdr3_aa: CASSPGQAVYGYTF; cdr3_nt: TGTGCCAGCAGCCCTGGCCAGGCAGTCTATGGCTACACCTTC
clone_size: NA; j_call: TRBJ1-4; d_call: NA; v_call: TRBV6-5; cdr3_aa: CASSYQGQLVEKLFF; cdr3_nt: TGTGCCAGCAGTTACCAGGGGCAACTAGTGGAAAAACTGTTTTTT
clone_size: NA; j_call: TRBJ2-6; d_call: TRBD1; v_call: TRBV11-2; cdr3_aa: CASRPGQGLTGANVLTF; cdr3_nt: TGTGCCAGCAGACCGGGACAGGGGCTTACGGGGGCCAACGTCCTGACTTTC
clone_size: NA; j_call: TRBJ1-1; d_call: NA; v_call: TRBV6-1; cdr3_aa: CASSKTGLNTEAFF; cdr3_nt: TGTGCCAGCAGTAAAACGGGGCTTAACACTGAAGCTTTCTTT
clone_size: few; j_call: TRBJ2-3; d_call: NA; v_call: TRBV7-7; cdr3_aa: CASSLGQVGTDTQYF; cdr3_nt: TGTGCCAGCAGCTTAGGTCAGGTCGGAACAGATACGCAGTATTTT
clone_size: once; j_call: TRBJ2-5; d_call: NA; v_call: TRBV5-1; cdr3_aa: CASSGGPTETQYF; cdr3_nt: TGCGCCAGCAGCGGGGGGCCCACGGAGACCCAGTACTTC
clone_size: NA; j_call: TRBJ1-2; d_call: NA; v_call: TRBV10-3; cdr3_aa: CAISESTIPGVF; cdr3_nt: TGTGCCATCAGTGAGTCGACTATCCCAGGGGTTTTC
clone_size: NA; j_call: TRBJ2-1; d_call: NA; v_call: TRBV7-9; cdr3_aa: CASSLQGEQFF; cdr3_nt: TGTGCCAGCAGCTTACAAGGTGAGCAGTTCTTC
clone_size: few; j_call: TRBJ2-1; d_call: NA; v_call: TRBV4-1; cdr3_aa: CASSHVGRETYNEQFF; cdr3_nt: TGCGCCAGCAGCCATGTGGGGAGAGAAACCTACAATGAGCAGTTCTTC
clone_size: NA; j_call: TRBJ1-1; d_call: NA; v_call: TRBV6-1; cdr3_aa: CASSEGSAGSTEAFF; cdr3_nt: TGTGCCAGCAGTGAAGGGTCGGCGGGTAGCACTGAAGCTTTCTTT
clone_size: NA; j_call: TRBJ2-5; d_call: NA; v_call: TRBV20-1; cdr3_aa: CSAWGEETQYF; cdr3_nt: TGCAGTGCCTGGGGGGAAGAGACCCAGTACTTC
clone_size: NA; j_call: TRBJ2-1; d_call: TRBD1; v_call: TRBV30; cdr3_aa: CAWSAYRGVSYNEQFF; cdr3_nt: TGTGCCTGGAGTGCCTACAGGGGAGTTTCCTACAATGAGCAGTTCTTC
clone_size: NA; j_call: TRBJ2-5; d_call: NA; v_call: TRBV18; cdr3_aa: CASSLDSQTWETQYF; cdr3_nt: TGTGCCAGCTCACTAGACAGCCAAACGTGGGAGACCCAGTACTTC
clone_size: NA; j_call: TRBJ2-5; d_call: NA; v_call: TRBV18; cdr3_aa: CASSPPGQRQETQYF; cdr3_nt: TGTGCCAGCTCACCCCCCGGACAGCGACAAGAGACCCAGTACTTC
clone_size: many; j_call: TRBJ2-7; d_call: NA; v_call: TRBV6-1; cdr3_aa: CASIGRHAMGGEQYF; cdr3_nt: TGTGCCAGCATCGGCCGCCACGCCATGGGGGGCGAGCAGTACTTC
clone_size: NA; j_call: TRBJ2-7; d_call: TRBD1; v_call: TRBV7-2; cdr3_aa: CASSSDRGWYEQYF; cdr3_nt: TGTGCCAGCAGCTCGGACAGGGGGTGGTACGAGCAGTACTTC
clone_size: NA; j_call: TRBJ2-7; d_call: NA; v_call: TRBV5-1; cdr3_aa: CASSLRGAYEQYF; cdr3_nt: TGCGCCAGCAGCTTGAGGGGTGCGTACGAGCAGTACTTC
clone_size: few; j_call: TRBJ2-4; d_call: TRBD2; v_call: TRBV4-3; cdr3_aa: CASSQDLRLAGLNIQYF; cdr3_nt: TGCGCCAGCAGCCAAGATCTGAGACTAGCGGGATTAAACATTCAGTACTTC
clone_size: NA; j_call: TRBJ1-2; d_call: NA; v_call: TRBV7-2; cdr3_aa: CASSLSVAAVRGYTF; cdr3_nt: TGTGCCAGCAGCCTCTCGGTTGCGGCTGTTAGGGGCTACACCTTC
clone_size: NA; j_call: TRBJ1-2; d_call: NA; v_call: TRBV30; cdr3_aa: CAWSRGPNYGYTF; cdr3_nt: TGTGCCTGGAGTAGGGGTCCTAACTATGGCTACACCTTC
clone_size: NA; j_call: TRBJ2-1; d_call: NA; v_call: TRBV5-1; cdr3_aa: CASSLAAGLNEQFF; cdr3_nt: TGCGCCAGCAGCTTGGCTGCGGGACTCAATGAGCAGTTCTTC
clone_size: NA; j_call: TRBJ2-4; d_call: NA; v_call: TRBV4-1; cdr3_aa: CASSQGAGIKNIQYF; cdr3_nt: TGCGCCAGCAGCCAAGGGGCCGGGATCAAAAACATTCAGTACTTC
clone_size: NA; j_call: TRBJ2-2; d_call: NA; v_call: TRBV7-6; cdr3_aa: CARREGTGELFF; cdr3_nt: TGTGCCAGGCGGGAAGGGACCGGGGAGCTGTTTTTT
clone_size: NA; j_call: TRBJ2-1; d_call: TRBD2; v_call: TRBV5-4; cdr3_aa: CASSPGTGRAENEQFF; cdr3_nt: TGTGCCAGCAGCCCGGGGACCGGGAGGGCCGAGAATGAGCAGTTCTTC
clone_size: NA; j_call: TRBJ1-5; d_call: TRBD1; v_call: TRBV18; cdr3_aa: CASSSRGRQGNQPQHF; cdr3_nt: TGTGCCAGCTCATCCAGGGGGCGCCAAGGCAATCAGCCCCAGCATTTT
clone_size: NA; j_call: TRBJ1-2; d_call: NA; v_call: TRBV4-2; cdr3_aa: CASSQVGDGYTF; cdr3_nt: TGTGCCAGCAGCCAAGTGGGGGATGGCTACACCTTC
clone_size: NA; j_call: TRBJ1-5; d_call: TRBD1; v_call: TRBV19; cdr3_aa: CASRQTGVNQPQHF; cdr3_nt: TGTGCCAGTAGGCAGACAGGGGTGAATCAGCCCCAGCATTTT
clone_size: NA; j_call: TRBJ2-7; d_call: TRBD2; v_call: TRBV2; cdr3_aa: CASSPTSGRNEQYF; cdr3_nt: TGTGCCAGCAGCCCGACTAGCGGGAGGAACGAGCAGTACTTC
clone_size: NA; j_call: TRBJ1-2; d_call: NA; v_call: TRBV6-5; cdr3_aa: CASSPQGKGYGYTF; cdr3_nt: TGTGCCAGCAGTCCCCAGGGTAAAGGCTATGGCTACACCTTC
clone_size: few; j_call: TRBJ1-2; d_call: TRBD1; v_call: TRBV27; cdr3_aa: CASRPGTAYYGYTF; cdr3_nt: TGTGCCAGCAGACCCGGGACAGCATACTATGGCTACACCTTC
clone_size: NA; j_call: TRBJ2-2; d_call: NA; v_call: TRBV28; cdr3_aa: CASSWRNRDLVFF; cdr3_nt: TGTGCCAGCAGCTGGCGAAACCGGGACCTGGTGTTTTTT